The present TCR beta chain was sequenced within a study of molecular identifiers for immune sequencing clone quantification. This clonotype was recorded a few times. TCRdb re-analysed the PCR reads in MiXCR, keeping a single row per CDR3 protein. Of about half a million distinct CDR3 sequences in the sample, 25% were seen once. Per germline, CDR1 SGHVS and CDR2 FNYEAQ. V was pared by 5 bases and J by 3 bases, with 5 bases of the junction left unmatched. The CDR3 totals 14 residues. This clonotype was obtained from a human donor in good health. Some libraries in this study had Jurkat cell RNA spiked in. Sequenced material: naive CD8+ T cells from blood, with Jurkat cell RNA spiked in. The sample's subset: FACS-sorted CD8+CD4-CCR7+CD45RA+ naive T cells. This rearrangement joins TRBV7-6 to TRBJ2-7; 9 bases line up with TRBD1. This chain's CDR3 is CASSRGTGIYEQYF. DNA of the CDR3: TGTGCCAGCAGCCGCGGGACAGGGATCTACGAGCAGTACTTC.